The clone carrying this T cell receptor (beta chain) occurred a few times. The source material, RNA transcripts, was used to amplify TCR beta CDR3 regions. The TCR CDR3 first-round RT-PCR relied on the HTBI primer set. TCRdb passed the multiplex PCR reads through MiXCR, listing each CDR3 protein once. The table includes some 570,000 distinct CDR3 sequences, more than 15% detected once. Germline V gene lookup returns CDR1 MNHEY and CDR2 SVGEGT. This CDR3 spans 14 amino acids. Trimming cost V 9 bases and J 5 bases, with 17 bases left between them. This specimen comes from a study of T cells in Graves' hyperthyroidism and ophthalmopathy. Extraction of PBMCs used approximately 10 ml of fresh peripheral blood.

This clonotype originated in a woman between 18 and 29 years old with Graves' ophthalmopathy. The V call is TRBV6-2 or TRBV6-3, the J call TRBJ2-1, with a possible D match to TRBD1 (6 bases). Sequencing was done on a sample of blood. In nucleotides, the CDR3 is TGTGCCAGTTCCAGGGGACCCCTTAACAATGAGCAGTTCTTC. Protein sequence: CASSRGPLNNEQFF.